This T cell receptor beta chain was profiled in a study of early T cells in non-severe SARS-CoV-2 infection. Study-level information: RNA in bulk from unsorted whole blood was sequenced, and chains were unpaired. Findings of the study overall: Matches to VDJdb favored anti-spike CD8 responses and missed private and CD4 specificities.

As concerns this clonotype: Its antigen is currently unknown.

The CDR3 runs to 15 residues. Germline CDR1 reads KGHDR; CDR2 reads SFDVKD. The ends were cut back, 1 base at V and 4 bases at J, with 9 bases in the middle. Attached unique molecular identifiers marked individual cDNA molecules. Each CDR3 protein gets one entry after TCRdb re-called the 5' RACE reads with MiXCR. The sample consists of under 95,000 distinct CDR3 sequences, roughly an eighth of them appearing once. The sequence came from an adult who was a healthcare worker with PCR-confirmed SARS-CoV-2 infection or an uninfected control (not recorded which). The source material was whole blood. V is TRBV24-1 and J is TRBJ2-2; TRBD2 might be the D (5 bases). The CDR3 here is CATSDFRERTGELFF. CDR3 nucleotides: TGTGCCACCAGTGATTTCCGGGAACGCACCGGGGAGCTGTTTTTT.